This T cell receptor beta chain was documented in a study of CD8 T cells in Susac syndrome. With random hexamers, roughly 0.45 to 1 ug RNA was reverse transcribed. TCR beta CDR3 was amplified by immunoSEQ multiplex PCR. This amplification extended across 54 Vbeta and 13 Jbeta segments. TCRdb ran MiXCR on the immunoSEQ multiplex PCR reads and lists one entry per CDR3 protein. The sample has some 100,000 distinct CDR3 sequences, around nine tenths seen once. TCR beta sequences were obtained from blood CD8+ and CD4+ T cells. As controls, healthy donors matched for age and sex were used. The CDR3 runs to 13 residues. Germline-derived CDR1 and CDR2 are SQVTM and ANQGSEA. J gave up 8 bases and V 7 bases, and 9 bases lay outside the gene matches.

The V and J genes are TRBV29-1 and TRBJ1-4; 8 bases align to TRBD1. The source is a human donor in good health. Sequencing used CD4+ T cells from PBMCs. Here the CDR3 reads CSGRQGSREKLFF. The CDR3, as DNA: TGCAGCGGACGACAGGGGTCGAGGGAAAAACTGTTTTTT.